The rows below give T cell receptor beta chains drawn from one sample of a study of human T cells and chemical hapten exposure. TCRdb used MiXCR to reprocess the RACE reads, holding one entry per CDR3 protein. The table has some 200,000 distinct CDR3 sequences, 25% to 35% seen once. This specimen consisted of whole blood, obtained in connection with sensitization to the hapten diphenylcyclopropenone (DPC). These receptors all come from a woman aged 25 to 45 with alopecia areata. Some clones in this sample may be carry-over from other donors' samples. Both conserved end residues are trimmed from each CDR3. Each record gives: CDR3 protein, J gene, V gene.

ASRIRQGQNEQF TRBJ2-1 TRBV7-2
ASSQDLRQPQH TRBJ1-5 TRBV3-1
ASSFRIGTSGRVTDTQY TRBJ2-3 TRBV5-5
SASDRVSHEQY TRBJ2-7 TRBV20-1
ASSATSTDTQY TRBJ2-3 TRBV19
SASDRGAFSYEQY TRBJ2-7 TRBV20-1
ASSQSQPGGATNEKLF TRBJ1-4 TRBV4-3
ATSMLGSQPQH TRBJ1-5 TRBV15
ASSSGGTLDEQY TRBJ2-7 TRBV7-9
ASIKGGAPYEQY TRBJ2-7 TRBV28
ASSFGGPGPYEQY TRBJ2-7 TRBV28
SARGPAADTQY TRBJ2-3 TRBV20-1
ASSPAPQNEQY TRBJ2-7 TRBV18
ASSQVGGSGNTIY TRBJ1-3 TRBV4-1
SVDGDTLYGYT TRBJ1-2 TRBV29-1
ASSLQDNNEQF TRBJ2-1 TRBV5-1
ASSLSQTQTQY TRBJ2-5 TRBV11-2
SVVRDRGRETQY TRBJ2-5 TRBV29-1
ASSLRERTEAF TRBJ1-1 TRBV7-3
ASGRNNSPLH TRBJ1-6 TRBV9
ASSPAPIATRNTGELF TRBJ2-2 TRBV5-1
SVGMGWGALNTEAF TRBJ1-1 TRBV29-1
SVGDSPTYEQY TRBJ2-7 TRBV29-1
ASSVVASYEQY TRBJ2-7 TRBV2
SASNGKAF TRBJ1-1 TRBV20-1
SVESAGSGVMQY TRBJ2-7 TRBV29-1
ASSTLGQGGEQY TRBJ2-7 TRBV27
ASGTGLNGELF TRBJ2-2 TRBV28
ASSALGPDTNTEAF TRBJ1-1 TRBV9
ASSPGVSYNSPLH TRBJ1-6 TRBV7-8
ASSRDGRNYGYT TRBJ1-2 TRBV5-1
SARFGQGLGQF TRBJ2-1 TRBV20-1
ASSFRPGRGNQPQH TRBJ1-5 TRBV28
ASSAWGGSLNEQF TRBJ2-1 TRBV9
ASSFATGGTEAF TRBJ1-1 TRBV12-3/TRBV12-4
ASSQYRVGTEAF TRBJ1-1 TRBV4-3
ASGQGANQPQH TRBJ1-5 TRBV2
ASSVEVGPTEAF TRBJ1-1 TRBV9
SASQRTGNYGYT TRBJ1-2 TRBV20-1
SVWTSGAPETYNEQF TRBJ2-1 TRBV20-1
ASSPSLAGVQETQY TRBJ2-5 TRBV4-3
SGTGTATGELF TRBJ2-2 TRBV29-1
SARGLRQGSSYNSPLH TRBJ1-6 TRBV20-1
ASSSQGDRVETQY TRBJ2-5 TRBV5-1
ASSPKGGREQETQY TRBJ2-5 TRBV28
ASSPLALSGNTIY TRBJ1-3 TRBV7-2
SVSGSVETQY TRBJ2-5 TRBV29-1
SVNRQGLQETQY TRBJ2-5 TRBV20-1
ASSDRGADTQY TRBJ2-3 TRBV10-1
ASSLGVWTGGGTEAF TRBJ1-1 TRBV7-9
ASSQRQEINEKLF TRBJ1-4 TRBV4-3
SVDPHGSGRTEAF TRBJ1-1 TRBV29-1
ASSLDSSSGSSDEQF TRBJ2-1 TRBV11-3
ASAPGGTGGYT TRBJ1-2 TRBV28
ASSTRNEQY TRBJ2-7 TRBV28
ASSGLEGGELF TRBJ2-2 TRBV6-4
ATSTVNSPLH TRBJ1-6 TRBV15
ASSARLARDTDTQY TRBJ2-3 TRBV2
ASSAGSWGDTIY TRBJ1-3 TRBV5-1